The 17 T cell receptor beta chains reported below all come from one sample, sequenced in a study of CD8+CD57+ T cells in acquired aplastic anemia. Genomic DNA templated the TCR beta VDJ and CDR3 profiling. TCRdb itself ran the reads through MiXCR, one entry per CDR3 protein. Among approximately 200,000 distinct CDR3 sequences listed, less than 70% were seen once. Sequenced sample: sorted CD4+, CD8+, or CD8+CD57+ T cells (not recorded which) from PBMCs. The receptors stem from a human donor in good health, serving as a control.

The chain is built from TRBV6-2 or TRBV6-3 and TRBJ1-2; D ambiguous. CDR1 and CDR2 (germline): MNHEY, SVGEGT. Trimming stripped 2 bases from V and 6 bases from J, with 10 bases between. The CDR3 sequence is 13 residues long. The CDR3 nucleotides read TGTGCCAGCAGTTACACACCGTCGAATGGCTACACCTTC. The encoded protein is CASSYTPSNGYTF.

This clonotype has a handful of counts. This chain links TRBV25-1 with TRBJ2-7, with 10 bases that match TRBD1. The CDR3 spans 15 residues. V dropped 7 bases and J dropped 4; count of bases not matched to a gene: 10. Germline CDR1 MGHDK, CDR2 SYGVNS. CDR3 DNA: TGTGCCAGCACACGGCGGACAGGGGGTGGGTACGAGCAGTACTTC. This codes for CASTRRTGGGYEQYF.

The rearrangement uses TRBV20-1 and TRBJ1-2, with a possible D match to TRBD1 (5 bases). V was pared by 3 bases and J by 7 bases, with 15 bases between. The CDR3 spans 13 residues. Germline V gene sequence: CDR1 DFQATT, CDR2 SNEGSKA (reference sequence). The CDR3: CSARRQGDGGYTF. DNA of the CDR3: TGCAGTGCTAGGAGGCAGGGAGATGGTGGCTACACCTTC.

This clonotype was detected many times. The chain joins TRBV6-5 to TRBJ2-5, with D possibly matching TRBD1 (6 bases). Germline assignment: CDR1 MNHEY and CDR2 SVGAGI. The CDR3 has 16 residues. V lost 6 bases, J lost 0 bases, and 17 bases lay in between. The CDR3 nucleotides are TGTGCCAGCAGCCAACACAGGACAGCTCACCAAGAGACCCAGTACTTC. Translation gives CASSQHRTAHQETQYF.

The V gene is TRBV4-1, the J gene TRBJ2-7; 11 bases are a match to TRBD1. With V trimmed by 0 bases and J by 4 bases, 5 bases remained unmatched. CDR3 size: 16 residues. CDR1 and CDR2 from the germline V gene are MGHRA and YSYEKL. The CDR3 reads CASSQEGTGGGYEQYF. CDR3 nucleotides: TGCGCCAGCAGCCAAGAGGGGACAGGGGGTGGGTACGAGCAGTACTTC.

In this sample, this clonotype turned up a few times. The chain employs TRBV20-1 and TRBJ2-4; TRBD2 matches at 7 bases. This CDR3 spans 18 amino acids. Germline CDR1 reads DFQATT; CDR2 reads SNEGSKA (reference sequence). Trimming at V came to 6 bases and at J to 2 bases, leaving 19 bases not matched to a gene. The CDR3: CSASGGGGIGGTKNIQYF. The CDR3 coding sequence is TGCAGTGCCTCGGGTGGCGGGGGAATTGGGGGGACCAAAAACATTCAGTACTTC.

This chain links TRBV7-9 with TRBJ2-1; D is undetermined. V was cut by 4 bases and J by 5 bases, with 9 bases left in between. The CDR3 covers 13 residues. Germline V lookup: CDR1 SEHNR, CDR2 FQNEAQ (reference sequence). DNA of the CDR3: TGTGCCAGCAGCTCAGGCCTCCACAATGAGCAGTTCTTC. Amino acid sequence: CASSSGLHNEQFF.

This clonotype appeared many times. This chain connects TRBV11-2 to TRBJ1-1; possibly TRBD1 for D (5 bases). Germline lookup yields CDR1 SGHAT and CDR2 FQNNGV. The CDR3 is 14 amino acids. Trimming stripped 3 bases from V and 2 bases from J, with 10 bases between. CDR3 nucleotide sequence: TGTGCCAGCAGCTTGTTCACAGGAAACACTGAAGCTTTCTTT. Translation: CASSLFTGNTEAFF.

With regard to this clonotype: Germline is not matched at one junction end, which may reflect a read error. The V gene is TRBV15, the J gene TRBJ1-4, with 7 bases lining up with TRBD1. Germline V gene sequence: CDR1 LNHNV, CDR2 YYDKDF (reference sequence). The CDR3 runs to 14 residues. The CDR3 DNA follows: TGTGCCGCCAGCAGCCGCCAGGGGGGGGAAAAACTGTTTTTT. Its translation is CAASSRQGGEKLFF.

This clonotype was seen ten or more times. The chain carries TRBV3-1 and TRBJ2-5; 7 bases align to TRBD1. Germline V gene sequence: CDR1 LGHDT, CDR2 YNNKEL (reference sequence). J gave up 4 bases and V 4 bases, and 6 bases lay outside the gene matches. The CDR3 is made up of 14 amino acids. CDR3 coding DNA: TGTGCCAGCAGCCCGACAGGGTTGAGAGAGACCCAGTACTTC. Its protein is CASSPTGLRETQYF.

V gene TRBV5-1 combines with J gene TRBJ2-1, with 7 bases identical to TRBD2. V gave up 0 bases and J gave up 9 bases; unmatched junction bases: 9. Germline V gene lookup returns CDR1 SGHRS and CDR2 YFSETQ. This CDR3 contains 15 residues. CDR3 sequence (DNA): TGCGCCAGCAGCTTGGGACCACAACCGGGAGGTGAGCAGTTCTTC. It codes for CASSLGPQPGGEQFF.

The gene calls are TRBV25-1 and TRBJ1-6; TRBD1 aligns across 7 bases. This CDR3 region has 14 residues. V lost 6 bases and J lost 10; bases outside the gene matches: 9. Germline V gene sequence: CDR1 MGHDK, CDR2 SYGVNS. The CDR3 is CASRTGTVYSPLHF. DNA of the CDR3: TGTGCCAGCAGGACCGGGACAGTATACTCACCCCTCCACTTT.

The V call is TRBV7-6, the J call TRBJ2-5; 10 bases map to TRBD2. The J call may be in error: the DNA end matches TRBJ2-1 better. The V gene's germline CDR1 is SGHVS and CDR2 FNYEAQ. This CDR3 is built from 15 residues. The CDR3 DNA is TGTGCCAGCAGCTTCAAAAGCGGGGGGGCGGTCGAGCAGTTCTTC. Translating it yields CASSFKSGGAVEQFF.

This clonotype has only one observation. A read error may explain this, as a much larger clone is one base away. The rearrangement uses TRBV6-1 and TRBJ2-2; tentatively, D is TRBD1 or TRBD2 (5 bases each). V was pared by 8 bases and J by 3 bases, with 13 bases between. This CDR3 is 14 amino acids long. Germline V gives CDR1 MNHNS, CDR2 SASEGT. DNA of the CDR3: TGTGCCAGCCAGCGGACACTCGACACCGGGGAGCTGTTTTTT. It yields the protein CASQRTLDTGELFF.

For this clonotype: A read error may account for a junction end that differs from germline. The rearrangement uses TRBV24-1 and TRBJ1-2; D unresolved. Germline V gene sequence: CDR1 KGHDR, CDR2 SFDVKD. The CDR3 is 13 amino acids. Here the CDR3 reads CATSDLASDGNTF. The CDR3 nucleotides read TGTGCCACCAGTGATTTGGCGTCGGATGGCAACACCTTC.

This chain's CDR3 is CASSPGDTSLSPLHF. In nucleotides, the CDR3 is TGTGCCAGCAGCCCAGGGGATACCTCCCTTTCACCCCTCCACTTT. The genes are TRBV7-6 and TRBJ1-6; weak D call: TRBD1 (6 bases). Trimming took off 5 bases at V and 9 bases at J, with 17 bases between the two ends. The CDR3 contains 15 residues. Germline V gene data show CDR1 as SGHVS and CDR2 as FNYEAQ.

This clonotype was picked up many times. V and J are TRBV5-6 and TRBJ1-2; D remains ambiguous. Germline V lookup: CDR1 SGHDT, CDR2 YYEEEE. The CDR3 contains 15 residues. The germline V and J ends were trimmed by 2 bases and 5 bases, with 16 bases remaining between them. The CDR3 DNA sequence: TGTGCCAGCAGCTTCGGAGACGCACGTTTGTATGGCTACACCTTC. Its protein is CASSFGDARLYGYTF.